The rows below give T cell receptor beta chains drawn from one sample of a study of low-dose radiotherapy and immunotherapy resistance in tumors. TCRdb redid the calling of the reads with MiXCR, one entry per CDR3 protein. This sample yields around 65,000 distinct CDR3 sequences, of which 26% are seen a single time; roughly 7% belongs to the top ten. Specimen: PBMCs, collected before treatment. Receptors originate from a male donor with rectosigmoid adenocarcinoma. CDR3s include the opening cysteine and the closing phenylalanine or tryptophan. A D gene is named only where the DNA matches it firmly. Clone size is stated in some rows and not others, as once, few, many or a class when expanded.

CSARDLAGNYEQYF	TGCAGTGCTAGAGATCTCGCGGGTAACTACGAGCAGTACTTC	.	TRBV20-1	TRBJ2-7	many
CSARNTGSPSPLHF	TGCAGTGCTAGGAACACAGGGTCGCCTTCACCCCTCCACTTT	.	TRBV20-1	TRBJ1-6	many
CASSLGTGGNQPQHF	TGTGCCAGCAGTTTGGGGACAGGGGGCAATCAGCCCCAGCATTTT	TRBD1	TRBV28	TRBJ1-5	few
CSASTGQGYSNQPQHF	TGCAGCGCCTCAACCGGACAGGGGTATAGCAATCAGCCCCAGCATTTT	TRBD1	TRBV29-1	TRBJ1-5	many
CASRLYNEQFF	TGTGCCAGCAGGCTCTACAATGAGCAGTTCTTC	.	TRBV6-1	TRBJ2-1	.
CASSEVTRTETQYF	TGTGCCAGCAGTGAGGTGACGCGGACGGAGACCCAGTACTTC	.	TRBV2	TRBJ2-5	many
CASSAGLQETQYF	TGTGCCAGCAGCGCGGGGCTCCAAGAGACCCAGTACTTC	.	TRBV9	TRBJ2-5	many
CASSLASPLDHTQYF	TGTGCCAGCAGCCTCGCCTCGCCCTTAGACCATACGCAGTATTTT	.	TRBV28	TRBJ2-3	.
CASSYIAGGTDTQYF	TGTGCCAGCAGTTACATAGCGGGTGGCACAGATACGCAGTATTTT	TRBD2	TRBV6-8	TRBJ2-3	.
CASSPGVADEQYF	TGTGCCAGCTCACCAGGAGTTGCGGACGAGCAGTACTTC	.	TRBV18	TRBJ2-7	few
CAWSRDLNQPQHF	TGTGCCTGGAGTCGGGACCTCAATCAGCCCCAGCATTTT	.	TRBV30	TRBJ1-5	.
CASSPTTGKKNTEAFF	TGTGCCAGCAGTCCGACGACAGGGAAGAAGAACACTGAAGCTTTCTTT	TRBD1	TRBV12-3/TRBV12-4	TRBJ1-1	once
CASRDSLNQPQHF	TGTGCCAGTAGGGACAGTCTTAATCAGCCCCAGCATTTT	.	TRBV19	TRBJ1-5	few
CSVGGTSRGDTQYF	TGCAGCGTCGGGGGGACTAGCAGGGGCGATACGCAGTATTTT	TRBD2	TRBV29-1	TRBJ2-3	.
CASSLLTSGRGTDTQYF	TGTGCCAGCAGCTTATTGACTAGCGGGAGAGGGACAGATACGCAGTATTTT	TRBD2	TRBV4-2	TRBJ2-3	many
CSARREWEQYF	TGCAGTGCTAGAAGAGAGTGGGAGCAGTACTTC	.	TRBV20-1	TRBJ2-7	many
CASSPPTGQGTYEQYF	TGTGCCAGCAGTCCCCCCACGGGACAGGGAACCTACGAGCAGTACTTC	TRBD1	TRBV6-5	TRBJ2-7	many
CASRPGNMNTEAFF	TGTGCCAGCCGGCCAGGGAACATGAACACTGAAGCTTTCTTT	.	TRBV6-1	TRBJ1-1	few
CASSSLPVEEHTDTQYF	TGTGCCAGCAGCTCCCTCCCGGTAGAGGAACACACAGATACGCAGTATTTT	.	TRBV5-4	TRBJ2-3	many
CSGLNTEAFF	TGCAGCGGGCTGAACACTGAAGCTTTCTTT	.	TRBV29-1	TRBJ1-1	many
CSVEDLGPGIMNTEAFF	TGCAGCGTTGAAGATCTGGGGCCAGGGATAATGAACACTGAAGCTTTCTTT	.	TRBV29-1	TRBJ1-1	many
CASSQPTGMPQGPQHF	TGTGCCAGCAGCCAACCTACCGGGATGCCCCAGGGGCCCCAGCATTTT	.	TRBV28	TRBJ1-5	.
CASTGTDTQYF	TGTGCCAGCACCGGCACAGATACGCAGTATTTT	.	TRBV12-3/TRBV12-4	TRBJ2-3	.
CASNQRAGPSYEQYF	TGTGCCAGCAACCAACGTGCAGGCCCATCCTACGAGCAGTACTTC	.	TRBV5-6	TRBJ2-7	many
CASSADRVGFQPQHF	TGTGCCAGCAGTGCAGACAGGGTTGGTTTTCAGCCCCAGCATTTT	TRBD1	TRBV28	TRBJ1-5	.
CASSGGQGRYEQYF	TGTGCCAGCAGCGGAGGACAGGGGAGGTACGAGCAGTACTTC	TRBD1	TRBV28	TRBJ2-7	many
CASSPFGGRGTGELFF	TGTGCCAGCAGCCCTTTCGGGGGCCGTGGAACCGGGGAGCTGTTTTTT	.	TRBV14	TRBJ2-2	many
CASSPYDRDSQETQYF	TGTGCCAGCAGTCCCTACGACCGGGACAGCCAAGAGACCCAGTACTTC	TRBD1	TRBV28	TRBJ2-5	many
CAISESGVGMQYF	TGTGCCATCAGTGAGTCCGGCGTCGGAATGCAGTATTTT	.	TRBV10-3	TRBJ2-3	few
CASSYGYRAEAFF	TGTGCCAGCAGTTACGGATACAGGGCTGAAGCTTTCTTT	.	TRBV6-2/TRBV6-3	TRBJ1-1	.
CSVQTEGLSNQPQHF	TGCAGCGTCCAGACAGAGGGGCTGAGCAATCAGCCCCAGCATTTT	.	TRBV29-1	TRBJ1-5	many
CASSSSGSVDEQFF	TGTGCCAGCAGCTCAAGCGGGAGCGTTGATGAGCAGTTCTTC	TRBD2	TRBV7-2	TRBJ2-1	many
CASSQDAVQARPQETQYF	TGTGCCAGCAGCCAAGATGCCGTCCAGGCCCGACCTCAAGAGACCCAGTACTTC	.	TRBV4-2	TRBJ2-5	many
CASSYSNGADGYTF	TGTGCCAGCAGTTACTCGAACGGGGCGGATGGCTACACCTTC	.	TRBV6-2/TRBV6-3	TRBJ1-2	.
CSVGADLNQPQHF	TGCAGCGTTGGGGCGGATCTCAATCAGCCCCAGCATTTT	.	TRBV29-1	TRBJ1-5	.
CASSRGGSSDEQYF	TGCGCCAGCAGCCGGGGGGGCAGCTCTGACGAGCAGTACTTC	TRBD2	TRBV5-1	TRBJ2-7	many
CSVGGGEVYEQYF	TGCAGCGTTGGGGGGGGGGAAGTCTACGAGCAGTACTTC	TRBD2	TRBV29-1	TRBJ2-7	.
CASSWDRGGETQYF	TGTGCCAGCAGCTGGGACAGGGGCGGAGAGACCCAGTACTTC	TRBD1	TRBV28	TRBJ2-5	many
CASGFLVGASTQYF	TGTGCCAGCGGGTTTTTGGTGGGGGCGAGTACGCAGTATTTT	.	TRBV6-2/TRBV6-3	TRBJ2-3	.
CASSPSTGNGGKLFF	TGTGCCAGCAGCCCATCGACAGGGAACGGCGGAAAACTGTTTTTT	TRBD1	TRBV28	TRBJ1-4	many
CASSRMAGETQYF	TGTGCCAGCAGCCGGATGGCCGGGGAGACCCAGTACTTC	.	TRBV7-9	TRBJ2-5	many
CASSPGERLEQFF	TGTGCCAGCTCACCGGGGGAGCGGCTGGAGCAGTTCTTC	.	TRBV18	TRBJ2-1	many
CASSEDRLSSGGGRETQYF	TGTGCCAGCAGTGAGGATCGGTTATCATCTGGGGGGGGGAGGGAGACCCAGTACTTC	TRBD2	TRBV6-2/TRBV6-3	TRBJ2-5	once
CASDERGGTDTQYF	TGTGCCAGTGACGAGCGGGGAGGCACAGATACGCAGTATTTT	TRBD2	TRBV7-2	TRBJ2-3	many
CSADRTGYNEQFF	TGCAGTGCAGATAGGACAGGCTACAATGAGCAGTTCTTC	TRBD1	TRBV20-1	TRBJ2-1	many
CASSIGEGGRPAFLAKNIQYF	TGTGCCAGTAGTATAGGAGAAGGCGGGAGGCCGGCCTTCCTAGCCAAAAACATTCAGTACTTC	TRBD2	TRBV19	TRBJ2-4	.
CASYSFGQVPGELFF	TGTGCCAGCTATTCTTTTGGGCAGGTGCCCGGGGAGCTGTTTTTT	.	TRBV7-2	TRBJ2-2	many
CASTRTDYGYTF	TGTGCCAGCACCAGGACAGACTATGGCTACACCTTC	.	TRBV7-2	TRBJ1-2	few
CASSVWGVQQARSYNEQFF	TGTGCCAGCAGTGTTTGGGGGGTCCAACAGGCACGCTCCTACAATGAGCAGTTCTTC	.	TRBV6-1	TRBJ2-1	many
CASSRGGSTGELFF	TGTGCCAGCAGTCGGGGAGGATCCACCGGGGAGCTGTTTTTT	.	TRBV11-3	TRBJ2-2	.
CSVHPGQGYEQYF	TGCAGCGTACATCCGGGACAGGGTTACGAGCAGTACTTC	TRBD1	TRBV29-1	TRBJ2-7	many
CASSHSAGHNEQFF	TGTGCCAGCAGTCACTCGGCGGGGCACAATGAGCAGTTCTTC	.	TRBV28	TRBJ2-1	.
CASSLGDGYGYTF	TGTGCCAGCAGTTTAGGGGACGGCTATGGCTACACCTTC	.	TRBV12-3/TRBV12-4	TRBJ1-2	many
CASSVEGTSNTGELFF	TGTGCCAGCAGCGTAGAGGGGACTTCGAACACCGGGGAGCTGTTTTTT	.	TRBV9	TRBJ2-2	.
CASSPGGGYSPLHF	TGTGCCAGCAGCCCCGGCGGGGGTTATTCACCCCTCCACTTT	.	TRBV6-2/TRBV6-3	TRBJ1-6	many
CSARPTGRKEVYGYTF	TGCAGTGCTAGGCCGACAGGGAGGAAAGAGGTCTATGGCTACACCTTC	TRBD1	TRBV20-1	TRBJ1-2	many
CASSLVALGPDTQYF	TGTGCCAGCAGCTTAGTCGCCCTAGGTCCAGATACGCAGTATTTT	.	TRBV11-2	TRBJ2-3	many
CDSRGAGDGNQPQHF	TGTGACAGCAGAGGTGCAGGGGATGGCAATCAGCCTCAGCATTTT	.	TRBV27	TRBJ1-5	.
CASRGGQETQYF	TGTGCCAGCCGGGGCGGACAAGAGACCCAGTACTTC	.	TRBV28	TRBJ2-5	.